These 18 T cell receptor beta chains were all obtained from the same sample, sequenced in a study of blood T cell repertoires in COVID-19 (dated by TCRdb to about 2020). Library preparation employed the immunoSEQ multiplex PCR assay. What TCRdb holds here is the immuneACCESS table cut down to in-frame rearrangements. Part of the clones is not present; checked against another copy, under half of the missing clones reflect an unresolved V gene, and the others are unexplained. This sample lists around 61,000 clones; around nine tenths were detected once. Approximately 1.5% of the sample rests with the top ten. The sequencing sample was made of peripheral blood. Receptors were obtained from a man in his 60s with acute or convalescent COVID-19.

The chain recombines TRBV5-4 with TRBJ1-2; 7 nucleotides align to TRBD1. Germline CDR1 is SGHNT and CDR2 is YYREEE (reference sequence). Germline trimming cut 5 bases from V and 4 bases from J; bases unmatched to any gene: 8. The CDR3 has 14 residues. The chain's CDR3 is CASRSFTGAYGYTF. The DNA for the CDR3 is TGTGCCAGCAGATCGTTCACAGGGGCCTATGGCTACACCTTC. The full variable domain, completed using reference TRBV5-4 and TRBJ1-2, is ETGVTQSPTHLIKTRGQQVTLRCSSQSGHNTVSWYQQALGQGPQFIFQYYREEENGRGNFPPRFSGLQFPNYSSELNVNALELDDSALYLCASRSFTGAYGYTFGSGTRLTVV.

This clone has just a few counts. CDR3: CAISERATGTRGYTF. The CDR3 DNA is TGTGCCATCAGTGAACGGGCGACAGGCACGCGCGGCTACACCTTC. The chain carries TRBV10-3 and TRBJ1-2; D is possibly TRBD1 (6 bases). Between the trimmed V and J ends, which lost 3 bases and 8 bases, there was a span of 19 bases. This CDR3 has 15 residues. Per the germline V gene, CDR1 is ENHRY and CDR2 is SYGVKD.

CDR3 DNA sequence: TGCAGCGCAGGACAGGGTAACGGGGAGCTGTTTTTT. Protein sequence: CSAGQGNGELFF. This chain joins TRBV29-1 and TRBJ2-2, with 8 bases lining up with TRBD1. CDR3 size: 12 residues. Trimming took 7 bases from V and 7 from J; bases not matched to a gene: 5. CDR1 and CDR2 from the germline V gene are SQVTM and ANQGSEA.

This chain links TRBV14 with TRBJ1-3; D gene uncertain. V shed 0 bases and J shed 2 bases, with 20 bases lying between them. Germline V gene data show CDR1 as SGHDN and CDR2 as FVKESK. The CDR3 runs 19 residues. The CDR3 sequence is CASSQEGLRRVVAGNTIYF. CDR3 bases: TGTGCCAGCAGCCAAGAAGGTTTGAGGAGGGTTGTGGCTGGAAACACCATATATTTT.

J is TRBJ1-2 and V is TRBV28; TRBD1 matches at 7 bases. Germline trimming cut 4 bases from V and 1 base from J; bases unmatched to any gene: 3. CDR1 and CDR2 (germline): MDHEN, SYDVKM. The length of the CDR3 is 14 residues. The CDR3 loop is CASSSQGNNYGYTF. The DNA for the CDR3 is TGTGCCAGCAGTTCACAGGGGAATAACTATGGCTACACCTTC.

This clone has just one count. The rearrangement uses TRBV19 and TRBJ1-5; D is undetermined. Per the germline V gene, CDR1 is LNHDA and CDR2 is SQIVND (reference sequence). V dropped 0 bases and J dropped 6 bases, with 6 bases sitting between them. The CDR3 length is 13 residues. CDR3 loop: CASSIDGFQPQHF. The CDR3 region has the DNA TGTGCCAGTAGTATAGACGGGTTTCAGCCCCAGCATTTT.

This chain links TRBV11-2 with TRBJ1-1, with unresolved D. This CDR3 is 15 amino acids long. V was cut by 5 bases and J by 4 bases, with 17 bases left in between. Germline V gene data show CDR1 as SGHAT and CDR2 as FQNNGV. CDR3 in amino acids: CASSLPDGWVTEAFF. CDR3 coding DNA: TGTGCCAGCAGCCTCCCTGACGGGTGGGTCACTGAAGCTTTCTTT.

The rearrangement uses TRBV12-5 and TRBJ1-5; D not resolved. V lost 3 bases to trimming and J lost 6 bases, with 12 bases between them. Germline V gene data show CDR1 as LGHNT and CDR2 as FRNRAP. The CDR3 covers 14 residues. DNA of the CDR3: TGTGCTAGTGGTTTCGGGGTATTTAGTCAGCCCCAGCATTTT. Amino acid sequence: CASGFGVFSQPQHF. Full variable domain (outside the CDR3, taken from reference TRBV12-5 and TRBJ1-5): DARVTQTPRHKVTEMGQEVTMRCQPILGHNTVFWYRQTMMQGLELLAYFRNRAPLDDSGMPKDRFSAEMPDATLATLKIQPSEPRDSAVYFCASGFGVFSQPQHFGDGTRLSIL.

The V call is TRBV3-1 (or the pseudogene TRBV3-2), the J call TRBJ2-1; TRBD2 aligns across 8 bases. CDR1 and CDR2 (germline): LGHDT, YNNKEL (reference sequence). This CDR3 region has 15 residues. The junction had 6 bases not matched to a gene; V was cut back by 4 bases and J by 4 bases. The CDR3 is CASSLTSGIYNEQFF. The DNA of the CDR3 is TGTGCCAGCAGCCTCACTAGCGGAATATACAATGAGCAGTTCTTC.

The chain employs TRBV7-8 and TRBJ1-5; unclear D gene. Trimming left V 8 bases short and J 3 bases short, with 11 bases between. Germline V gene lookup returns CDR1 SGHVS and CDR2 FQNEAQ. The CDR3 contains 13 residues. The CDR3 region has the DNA TGTGCCAGCGTGGAGGACCCCAATCAGCCCCAGCATTTT. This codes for CASVEDPNQPQHF.

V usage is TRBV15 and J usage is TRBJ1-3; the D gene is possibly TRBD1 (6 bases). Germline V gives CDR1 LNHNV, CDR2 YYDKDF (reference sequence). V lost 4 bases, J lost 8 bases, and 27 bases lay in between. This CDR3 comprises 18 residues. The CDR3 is CATSTWVLGGPHPDTIYF. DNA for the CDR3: TGTGCCACCAGCACCTGGGTCCTTGGGGGCCCTCATCCGGACACCATATATTTT.

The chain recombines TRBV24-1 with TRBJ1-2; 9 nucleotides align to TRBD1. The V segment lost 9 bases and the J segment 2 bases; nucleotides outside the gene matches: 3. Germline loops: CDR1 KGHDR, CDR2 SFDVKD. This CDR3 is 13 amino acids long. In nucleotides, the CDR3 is TGTGCCACCCGGGACAGGGTGAACTATGGCTACACCTTC. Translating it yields CATRDRVNYGYTF.

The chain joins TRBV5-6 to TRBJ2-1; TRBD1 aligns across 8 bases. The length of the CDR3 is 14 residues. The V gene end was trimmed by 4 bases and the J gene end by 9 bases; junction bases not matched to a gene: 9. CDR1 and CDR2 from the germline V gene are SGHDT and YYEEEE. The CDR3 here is CASSPVGRGLEQFF. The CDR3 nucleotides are TGTGCCAGCAGCCCGGTCGGCAGGGGGCTTGAGCAGTTCTTC.

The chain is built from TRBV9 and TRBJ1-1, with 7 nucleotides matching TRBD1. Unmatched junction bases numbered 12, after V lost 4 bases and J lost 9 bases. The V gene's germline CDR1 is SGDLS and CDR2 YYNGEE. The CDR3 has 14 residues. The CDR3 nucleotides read TGTGCCAGCAGCTTCCCGAACACAGGGGAGAAAGCTTTCTTT. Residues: CASSFPNTGEKAFF.

The CDR3 DNA is TGTGCCACCAGTGATTTAGCCTCTGAGCAGTTCTTC. It yields the protein CATSDLASEQFF. V and J are TRBV24-1 and TRBJ2-1, with D hard to call. There are 12 residues in the CDR3. The V end lost 1 base, the J end lost 9 bases, and 6 bases lay between the germline ends. Germline CDR1 reads KGHDR; CDR2 reads SFDVKD.

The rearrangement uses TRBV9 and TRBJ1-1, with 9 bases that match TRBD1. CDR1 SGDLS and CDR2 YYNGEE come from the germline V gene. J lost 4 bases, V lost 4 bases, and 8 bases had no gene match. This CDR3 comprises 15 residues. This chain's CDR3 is CASSPRDRVSTEAFF. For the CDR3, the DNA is TGTGCCAGCAGCCCGAGGGACAGGGTATCCACTGAAGCTTTCTTT.

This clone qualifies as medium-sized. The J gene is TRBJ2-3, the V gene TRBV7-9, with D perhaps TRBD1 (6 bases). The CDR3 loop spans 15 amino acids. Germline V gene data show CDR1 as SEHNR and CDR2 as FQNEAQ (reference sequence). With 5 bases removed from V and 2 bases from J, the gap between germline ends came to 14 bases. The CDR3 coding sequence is TGTGCCAGCAGCGCGGACAGCGTCTTCACAGATACGCAGTATTTT. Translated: CASSADSVFTDTQYF.

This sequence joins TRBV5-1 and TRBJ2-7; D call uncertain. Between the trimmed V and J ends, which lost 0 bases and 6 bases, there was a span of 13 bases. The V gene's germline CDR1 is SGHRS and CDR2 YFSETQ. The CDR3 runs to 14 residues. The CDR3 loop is CASSLGGETAEQYF. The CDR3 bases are TGCGCCAGCAGCTTGGGCGGCGAGACTGCCGAGCAGTACTTC.